This T cell receptor beta chain comes out of a study of T-cell reconstitution after alpha-beta-depleted transplantation in children. The junction had 1 base not matched to a gene; V was cut back by 0 bases and J by 6 bases. The CDR3 runs 14 residues. Germline-derived CDR1 and CDR2 are SGHKS and YYEKEE (reference sequence). Using unique molecular identifiers, the investigators prepared the TCRbeta library. Via MiXCR, TCRdb re-called the PCR reads, giving one row per CDR3 protein. The table lists roughly 500,000 distinct CDR3 sequences, 30% to 35% of them singletons, with around 2.4% in the top ten. Ten or more counts support this clonotype.

This clonotype was obtained from a human donor who donated a stem cell graft to a child with aplastic anemia. The chain uses TRBV5-5 and TRBJ2-1; TRBD1 matches 9 bases. This specimen consisted of PBMCs from the stem cell graft donor, obtained from the stem cell graft. This CDR3 is CASSLDRGLNEQFF. As DNA, the CDR3 is TGTGCCAGCAGCTTGGACAGGGGGCTCAATGAGCAGTTCTTC.